This T cell receptor (beta chain) derives from a study of blood T cells in healthy people across ages. V dropped 5 bases and J dropped 6; count of bases not matched to a gene: 7. This CDR3 spans 14 amino acids. Germline V gives CDR1 SGHAT, CDR2 FQNNGV. It was with a sample-barcoded 5' primer and a J-beta primer mix that a second PCR of roughly 7 to 12 cycles was run. One entry per CDR3 protein results from TCRdb running MiXCR on the 5' RACE reads. The table has over a million distinct CDR3 sequences, approximately 25% seen once. These data were also filed under a second study, of T cells of mothers and their children.

Sample: blood. The source of this sequence is a girl aged 2 to 9 in good health. The chain couples TRBV11-2 to TRBJ2-4; 7 nucleotides agree with TRBD1. CDR3 bases: TGTGCCAGCAGCCCTTTGACAGGGTCAAACATTCAGTACTTC. Translating gives CASSPLTGSNIQYF.